The present T cell receptor (beta chain) was sequenced within a study of blood T cell repertoires in COVID-19. Whole-study context: Sample material is recorded as cDNA or gDNA derived from T cells, B-cell-depleted T cells, or PBMCs.

The table came from immunoSEQ multiplex PCR; TCRdb's copy has only in-frame clones and leaves some out. The sample includes approximately 440,000 clones, around 90% seen only once; the top ten take about 0.57%. This clone has a handful of counts. Other DNA sequences of this sample code for an identical CDR3. In terms of age and location, participants ranged from roughly 18 to 90 years and lived in around 22 US areas. Allocation to cohorts depended on clinical history reported by the participants. This CDR3 is built from 13 residues. V was pared by 4 bases and J by 1 base, with 5 bases between. Germline V gene sequence: CDR1 SGHRS, CDR2 YFSETQ.

This chain joins TRBV5-1 and TRBJ1-4; D gene unclear. The receptor's source is a man aged 18 to 29 who had recovered from COVID-19. Source material: PBMCs or T cells enriched from blood (not recorded which). In DNA, the CDR3 is TGCGCCAGCAGCCCGGGAACTAATGAAAAACTGTTTTTT. It is translated as CASSPGTNEKLFF.